Given below is one T cell receptor beta chain in context. Its antigen is unknown. The same CDR3 is also encoded by other DNA sequences in this sample. This sample was taken from a study of shared clonotypes between healthy human individuals. Whole-study findings and limits: Sampling involved blood alone; tissue repertoires likely differ.

This CDR3 contains 12 residues. CDR1 and CDR2 from the germline V gene are MNHNY and SVGAGI (reference sequence). The V gene lost 2 bases and the J gene lost 4 bases, with 3 bases spanning the gap. Here immunoSEQ multiplex PCR was the method, and the copy in TCRdb shows in-frame clones only, minus some. Of about a million clones in the sample, 60% to 80% were seen once. V usage is TRBV6-6 and J usage is TRBJ2-1; the D is unclear. Material for sequencing was memory CD4+ T cells from PBMCs. Subset of the sample: CD45RA-negative fraction. The clonotype originates from a young man in good health. Some clones in this sample may be carry-over from other donors' samples. The CDR3 loop reads CASSYGYNEQFF. DNA for the CDR3: TGTGCCAGCAGTTACGGGTACAATGAGCAGTTCTTC.